Listed here are 9 T cell receptor beta chains from one sample, sequenced in a study of regulatory T cells in long-lasting Graves disease. Sequencing libraries for TCR beta were prepared with iRepertoire HTBI primers and Arm-PCR of CDR3 regions. TCRdb re-called the multiplex PCR reads with MiXCR, one entry per CDR3 protein. The sample lists hundreds of thousands of distinct CDR3 sequences, 15% to 20% occurring once. The time point: newly diagnosed GD, antithyroid drugs for less than 3 months. Following extraction of RNA from PBMCs, that RNA was used to make the TCR library. In addition, the sample was reused for a study of T cells in Graves' hyperthyroidism and ophthalmopathy.

Here the sequenced sample was peripheral blood mononuclear cells (PBMCs), taken at new diagnosis, from a patient treated with antithyroid drugs. These receptors were obtained from a woman aged 40 to 65 with Graves disease.

The table lists this clonotype with many counts. The rearrangement joins TRBV7-9 to TRBJ1-2, with a possible D match to TRBD1 (5 bases). From germline, CDR1 is SEHNR and CDR2 FQNEAQ (reference sequence). The CDR3 is 12 amino acids. Trimming left V 7 bases short and J 8 bases short, with 14 bases between. The CDR3 DNA is TGTGCCAGCACCCTGAGGGGAGTGGGCTACACCTTC. The encoded protein is CASTLRGVGYTF.

This clonotype appeared a few times. This chain connects TRBV18 to TRBJ2-1, with D unclear. Germline CDR1 KGHSH, CDR2 LQKENI. The V gene lost 1 base and the J gene lost 4 bases, with 11 bases spanning the gap. The CDR3 loop spans 15 amino acids. The CDR3 DNA follows: TGTGCCAGCTCACCACGAAACCCTCAGTACAATGAGCAGTTCTTC. Translated: CASSPRNPQYNEQFF.

This clonotype was seen at least ten times. Here the CDR3 DNA reads TGTGCCAGCAGCCCCGCGGGGTGGGGGGGCCATTATGAGCAGTTCTTC. This encodes CASSPAGWGGHYEQFF. This chain links TRBV11-2 with TRBJ2-1; possibly TRBD2 for D (7 bases). Trimming pared 5 bases from V and 8 bases from J, leaving 22 bases between. Germline CDR1 reads SGHAT; CDR2 reads FQNNGV. The CDR3 has 16 residues.

Ten or more counts support this clonotype. V and J are TRBV7-3 and TRBJ2-1; 9 bases align to TRBD2. Per germline, CDR1 SGHTA and CDR2 FQGTGA. The CDR3 is 15 amino acids. J lost 8 bases, V lost 2 bases, and 7 bases had no gene match. The CDR3 here is CASSLRLAGSDEQFF. CDR3 coding DNA: TGTGCCAGCAGCTTACGGCTAGCGGGGTCGGATGAGCAGTTCTTC.

Points on this clonotype: An end of the junction does not agree with germline; a read error may underlie this. The V call is TRBV7-9, the J call TRBJ2-7; D ambiguous. The CDR3 runs to 12 residues. The germline V gene has CDR1 SEHNR and CDR2 FQNEAQ (reference sequence). The CDR3 here is CAGSLVHYEQYF. The CDR3 DNA reads as TGTGCCGGCAGCTTAGTCCACTACGAGCAGTACTTC.

Here the CDR3 DNA reads TGTGCCAGCAGCTCCACCCGGGCCGCTCAAGAGACCCAGTACTTC. The encoded protein is CASSSTRAAQETQYF. V and J are TRBV7-6 and TRBJ2-5, with D unresolved. This CDR3 is built from 15 residues. Trimming removed 4 bases from V and 2 bases from J, with 14 bases in between. Germline CDR1 is SGHVS and CDR2 is FNYEAQ.

The rearrangement joins TRBV5-1 to TRBJ2-2; D possibly uses TRBD1 or TRBD2 (5 bases each). CDR3 length: 13 amino acids. The germline V gene encodes CDR1 SGHRS and CDR2 YFSETQ. The ends were cut back, 7 bases at V and 7 bases at J, with 14 bases in the middle. CDR3 nucleotide sequence: TGCGCCAGCGCAGCTGGGACGGGCGGGGAGCTGTTTTTT. This sequence encodes CASAAGTGGELFF.

This clonotype has only a few counts. The J gene is TRBJ2-2, the V gene TRBV29-1; the D gene could be TRBD1 or TRBD2 (5 bases each). V lost 2 bases, J lost 7 bases, and 11 bases lay in between. The CDR3 covers 13 residues. The germline CDR1 and CDR2 sequences are SQVTM and ANQGSEA. The CDR3 nucleotides read TGCAGCGTTGAACCCGGGGCCAACGGGGAGCTGTTTTTT. Its protein is CSVEPGANGELFF.

V usage is TRBV9 and J usage is TRBJ2-1; 8 bases are shared with TRBD2. The trim removed 0 bases at V and 10 bases at J, leaving 9 bases unmatched. CDR3 length: 15 amino acids. Per germline, CDR1 SGDLS and CDR2 YYNGEE. The CDR3, as DNA: TGTGCCAGCAGCGTAGAAGCGGGGGTTTTAGGGGAGCAGTTCTTC. Its protein product is CASSVEAGVLGEQFF.